This T cell receptor (beta chain) was identified in a study of blood T cell repertoires in COVID-19. Per the authors' pipeline: Amplification from reference gene primers served as the basis for estimated nucleated cell counts. Profiling relied on immunoSEQ multiplex PCR, and the TCRdb table lists in-frame clones only, not all of them. From that table come the V and J calls and clone size; the DNA was used to work out D and trimming. In the table there are about 350,000 clones, more than 85% of which are singletons. Participant-given clinical history determined each cohort assignment. Per the germline V gene, CDR1 is SGHDN and CDR2 is FVKESK. The CDR3 spans 17 residues. V lost 5 bases, J lost 2 bases, and 11 bases stayed unmatched.

The sample taken for sequencing was PBMCs or T cells enriched from blood (not recorded which). The genes are TRBV14 and TRBJ2-3; TRBD1 agrees at 9 bases. The origin of this receptor is a woman in her 30s who had recovered from COVID-19. The CDR3 protein is CASSNYPGQGDTDTQYF. The CDR3 DNA follows: TGTGCCAGCAGCAATTATCCGGGACAGGGAGACACAGATACGCAGTATTTT.